The 29 T cell receptor beta chains below all came from one sample that was sequenced in a study of T cell responses to AZD1222 COVID-19 vaccine (dated by TCRdb to 2020 to 2023). The library was obtained by the immunoSEQ multiplex PCR assay. TCRdb took over this immuneACCESS table, retaining in-frame rearrangements with V and J assigned. Such tables are incomplete; in checked studies, under half of the missing clones stem from an unresolved V gene, and the remainder is unexplained. This sample has 100,000 or so clones in its table, and approximately 88% of those were observed once. Around 17% of the sample rests with the top ten. The time point label of this sample denotes: baseline before first vaccination. Specimen: peripheral blood, collected on day 0 of AZD1222 vaccination. These receptors originate from an adult in good health.

The chain uses TRBV7-9 and TRBJ2-2, with D tentatively TRBD1 (5 bases). The CDR3 runs to 17 residues. Trimming shortened V by 1 base and J by 2 bases, and 14 bases separated the two germline ends. Germline values: CDR1 SEHNR, CDR2 FQNEAQ (reference sequence). For the CDR3, the DNA is TGTGCCAGCAGCTTAGGGTTGTCAGGGCTAAACACCGGGGAGCTGTTTTTT. It yields the protein CASSLGLSGLNTGELFF.

V usage is TRBV28 and J usage is TRBJ2-7; D is undetermined. The germline V gene encodes CDR1 MDHEN and CDR2 SYDVKM. V lost 2 bases and J lost 3, with 5 bases in between. The CDR3 length is 12 residues. The CDR3 sequence is CASSLNSYEQYF. The CDR3 DNA sequence: TGTGCCAGCAGTTTAAACAGCTACGAGCAGTACTTC.

The gene calls are TRBV5-4 and TRBJ1-5; D is perhaps TRBD1 (5 bases). V was pared by 3 bases and J by 0 bases, with 10 bases between. The germline CDR1 and CDR2 sequences are SGHNT and YYREEE (reference sequence). This CDR3 is 15 amino acids long. The CDR3 loop reads CASSSQGNSNQPQHF. The CDR3 nucleotides are TGTGCCAGCAGCTCGCAGGGAAATAGCAATCAGCCCCAGCATTTT. Filled out from reference TRBV5-4 and TRBJ1-5, the complete variable domain reads ETGVTQSPTHLIKTRGQQVTLRCSSQSGHNTVSWYQQALGQGPQFIFQYYREEENGRGNFPPRFSGLQFPNYSSELNVNALELDDSALYLCASSSQGNSNQPQHFGDGTRLSIL.

This clone was detected once. This chain joins TRBV10-3 and TRBJ1-5, with D possibly TRBD1 on 6 matching bases. There are 13 residues in the CDR3. V was shortened by 8 bases and J by 5 bases, with 13 bases between the two germline ends. From germline, CDR1 is ENHRY and CDR2 SYGVKD. CDR3 protein: CAIGDMEDQPQHF. CDR3 in DNA: TGTGCCATCGGGGACATGGAGGATCAGCCCCAGCATTTT.

This clone was counted a single time. The J gene is TRBJ1-3, the V gene TRBV5-1; 7 bases map to TRBD1. CDR3 length: 13 amino acids. CDR1 is SGHRS and CDR2 is YFSETQ in the germline V gene. V dropped 0 bases and J dropped 8; count of bases not matched to a gene: 2. The CDR3, as DNA: TGCGCCAGCAGCTTGGGACAGGGAGACACCATATATTTT. Its translation: CASSLGQGDTIYF.

The gene calls are TRBV2 and TRBJ2-6; perhaps TRBD1 as D (6 bases). Germline V lookup: CDR1 SNHLY, CDR2 FYNNEI. The CDR3 is 15 amino acids. Between the trimmed V and J ends, which lost 2 bases and 4 bases, there was a span of 9 bases. This CDR3 is CASSEQGSGANVLTF. CDR3 bases: TGTGCCAGCAGTGAACAGGGGTCAGGGGCCAACGTCCTGACTTTC. The variable domain in full, completed from reference TRBV2 and TRBJ2-6, reads EPEVTQTPSHQVTQMGQEVILRCVPISNHLYFYWYRQILGQKVEFLVSFYNNEISEKSEIFDDQFSVERPDGSNFTLKIRSTKLEDSAMYFCASSEQGSGANVLTFGAGSRLTVL.

The chain is built from TRBV30 and TRBJ1-1; D is perhaps TRBD1 (5 bases). CDR1 is GTSNPN, CDR2 SVGIG, per germline (reference sequence). The CDR3 is 13 residues long. The V gene lost 3 bases and the J gene lost 1 base, with 9 bases spanning the gap. Written as DNA, the CDR3 is TGTGCCTGGAGGAGGACACCGAACACTGAAGCTTTCTTT. It translates to CAWRRTPNTEAFF.

The chain employs TRBV28 and TRBJ1-1; D gene ambiguous. CDR3 length: 13 amino acids. V lost 1 base, J lost 0 bases, and 3 bases lay in between. Germline V CDR1 and CDR2: MDHEN, SYDVKM. CDR3 in DNA: TGTGCCAGCAGTTTATCCCTGAACACTGAAGCTTTCTTT. Translation: CASSLSLNTEAFF.

The chain is built from TRBV19 and TRBJ1-5, with D perhaps matching TRBD1 (6 bases). Per germline, CDR1 LNHDA and CDR2 SQIVND (reference sequence). This CDR3 has 12 amino acids. The V gene lost 9 bases and the J gene lost 5 bases, with 11 bases spanning the gap. Here the CDR3 reads CASNRDYQPQHF. CDR3 nucleotides: TGTGCCAGCAACAGGGATTATCAGCCCCAGCATTTT. Supplemented by reference TRBV19 and TRBJ1-5, the full variable domain reads DGGITQSPKYLFRKEGQNVTLSCEQNLNHDAMYWYRQDPGQGLRLIYYSQIVNDFQKGDIAEGYSVSREKKESFPLTVTSAQKNPTAFYLCASNRDYQPQHFGDGTRLSIL.

This clone was seen only a few times. V gene TRBV7-9 combines with J gene TRBJ1-5, with TRBD1 as a possible D gene (5 bases). V lost 8 bases to trimming and J lost 7 bases, with 15 bases between them. Germline CDR1 reads SEHNR; CDR2 reads FQNEAQ (reference sequence). The CDR3 length is 13 residues. The DNA for the CDR3 is TGTGCCAGCTCACTGGGGGGTGTCCAGCCCCAGCATTTT. Translation gives CASSLGGVQPQHF.

The J gene is TRBJ2-3, the V gene TRBV18; D is perhaps TRBD2 (6 bases). The CDR3 spans 16 residues. The V gene lost 6 bases and the J gene lost 0 bases, with 16 bases spanning the gap. Germline CDR1 KGHSH, CDR2 LQKENI. CDR3 DNA: TGTGCCAGCTCGCTTAATAGCGGAGCTAGCACAGATACGCAGTATTTT. This translates into CASSLNSGASTDTQYF.

The chain recombines TRBV4-1 with TRBJ1-5; D possibly corresponds to TRBD1 (5 bases). The CDR3 has 20 residues. Trimming pared 1 base from V and 2 bases from J, leaving 24 bases between. Germline lookup yields CDR1 MGHRA and CDR2 YSYEKL. The CDR3 DNA sequence: TGCGCCAGCAGCCAAGTTGTAAGGGTTCGGGGACTAGCTGGCAATCAGCCCCAGCATTTT. Translated: CASSQVVRVRGLAGNQPQHF.

This clone was recorded only once. The chain is built from TRBV4-1 and TRBJ1-5; no clear D gene. The ends were cut back, 4 bases at V and 7 bases at J, with 23 bases in the middle. Germline V gene sequence: CDR1 MGHRA, CDR2 YSYEKL. This CDR3 has 17 amino acids. CDR3 protein: CASSPSIGRRLRQPQHF. The CDR3 DNA reads as TGCGCCAGCAGCCCCAGTATTGGCCGAAGACTCAGGCAGCCCCAGCATTTT.

The V gene is TRBV14, the J gene TRBJ2-1, with D perhaps matching TRBD1 (5 bases). Germline CDR1 and CDR2: SGHDN and FVKESK. CDR3 length equals 16 residues. V dropped 2 bases and J dropped 3 bases, with 14 bases sitting between them. The chain's CDR3 is CASSQFNRTSYNEQFF. CDR3 sequence (DNA): TGTGCCAGCAGCCAATTTAACAGGACGAGCTACAATGAGCAGTTCTTC.

The chain combines TRBV24-1 with TRBJ1-4; 8 nucleotides match TRBD1. This CDR3 comprises 13 residues. Germline CDR1 is KGHDR and CDR2 is SFDVKD. V lost 12 bases to trimming and J lost 6 bases; unmatched junction nucleotides: 8. CDR3 amino acids: CAPLQGVYEKLFF. In nucleotides, the CDR3 is TGTGCCCCACTACAGGGGGTCTATGAAAAACTGTTTTTT.

To note about this clone: At one of its ends the junction is not consistent with the germline gene, which may arise from a read error. The CDR3 bases are TGCGCCAGCAGCCAACCGGGCAGGGCTACCCCCGATCTGGCCTTC. This sequence encodes CASSQPGRATPDLAF. The gene calls are TRBV4-1 and TRBJ2-7; tentatively, D is TRBD1 (5 bases). In germline, CDR1 is MGHRA, CDR2 YSYEKL. The CDR3 is made up of 15 amino acids.

This chain joins TRBV28 and TRBJ1-2; D remains ambiguous. The CDR3 has 10 amino acids. The germline V gene encodes CDR1 MDHEN and CDR2 SYDVKM. Trimming removed 8 bases from V and 3 bases from J, with 4 bases in between. CDR3 in amino acids: CASGYYGYTF. In DNA form, the CDR3 reads TGTGCCAGCGGATACTATGGCTACACCTTC.

This chain joins TRBV27 and TRBJ2-1; 15 bases agree with TRBD2. Germline assignment: CDR1 MNHEY and CDR2 SMNVEV (reference sequence). CDR3 length: 18 amino acids. Losses at the gene ends were 6 bases for V and 1 base for J; bases not matched to a gene: 7. In DNA, the CDR3 is TGTGCCAGCAGCCACGGACTAGCGGGGGGGTTGTCCTACAATGAGCAGTTCTTC. Encoded protein: CASSHGLAGGLSYNEQFF.

The CDR3 DNA is TGTGCCAGCAGCCTCAGACAGGGAGGGACCGGGGAGCTGTTTTTT. It encodes CASSLRQGGTGELFF. The rearrangement joins TRBV7-6 to TRBJ2-2; TRBD1 or TRBD2 may be the D gene (7 bases each). The CDR3 length is 15 residues. Germline V CDR1 and CDR2: SGHVS, FNYEAQ. The V end lost 5 bases, the J end lost 5 bases, and 15 bases lay between the germline ends.

The chain couples TRBV29-1 to TRBJ1-2; D ambiguous. V was clipped by 3 bases and J by 4 bases, with 6 bases between them. Germline V lookup: CDR1 SQVTM, CDR2 ANQGSEA. This CDR3 contains 11 residues. DNA for the CDR3: TGCAGCGTTGATACGGCCTATGGCTACACCTTC. This translates into CSVDTAYGYTF.

This sequence joins TRBV2 and TRBJ2-1; TRBD2 agrees at 15 bases. This CDR3 is 14 amino acids long. In germline, CDR1 is SNHLY, CDR2 FYNNEI. The V segment lost 7 bases and the J segment 15 bases; nucleotides outside the gene matches: 10. The CDR3 bases are TGTGCCAGCACCATGGGACTAGCGGGGGGAGGCCGGTTCTTC. Protein: CASTMGLAGGGRFF.

The chain joins TRBV27 to TRBJ2-1; TRBD2 matches 8 bases. J was trimmed by 5 bases and V by 3 bases; bases with no gene match: 9. CDR1 MNHEY and CDR2 SMNVEV come from the germline V gene (reference sequence). The CDR3 runs to 16 residues. CDR3 protein: CASSFIGRGAHNEQFF. The CDR3 DNA is TGTGCCAGCAGTTTCATCGGGCGGGGGGCGCACAATGAGCAGTTCTTC.

This clone was observed once. The V and J genes are TRBV18 and TRBJ1-2; D call uncertain. This CDR3 spans 16 amino acids. Germline V CDR1 and CDR2: KGHSH, LQKENI. The V end lost 0 bases, the J end lost 4 bases, and 15 bases lay between the germline ends. The CDR3 nucleotides are TGTGCCAGCTCACCACCGAGCCAGACTCGGGGCTATGGCTACACCTTC. This gives the protein CASSPPSQTRGYGYTF.

Here the CDR3 DNA reads TGTGCCAGCAGCCTCCTGACAGGGACCTCTCTGGCTGCCAACGTCCTGACTTTC. Translated, it gives CASSLLTGTSLAANVLTF. The rearrangement links TRBV11-2 to TRBJ2-6; 7 nucleotides line up with TRBD1. The CDR3 totals 18 residues. Germline-derived CDR1 and CDR2 are SGHAT and FQNNGV. V shed 5 bases and J 7 bases; nucleotides not matched to a gene: 17.

The rearrangement uses TRBV28 and TRBJ1-4; 8 nucleotides match TRBD1. Trimming cost V 5 bases and J 8 bases; bases outside gene matches: 7. From germline, CDR1 is MDHEN and CDR2 SYDVKM. This CDR3 spans 14 amino acids. The CDR3 nucleotides are TGTGCCAGCAGTCGGACAGGGTTGGGGGAAAAACTGTTTTTT. Its protein product is CASSRTGLGEKLFF. The variable domain in full, completed from reference TRBV28 and TRBJ1-4, reads DVKVTQSSRYLVKRTGEKVFLECVQDMDHENMFWYRQDPGLGLRLIYFSYDVKMKEKGDIPEGYSVSREKKERFSLILESASTNQTSMYLCASSRTGLGEKLFFGSGTQLSVL.

The rearrangement uses TRBV10-1 and TRBJ1-1; D perhaps matches TRBD1 (5 bases). This CDR3 has 14 residues. Germline V lookup: CDR1 WNHNN, CDR2 SYGVQD (reference sequence). The ends were cut back, 3 bases at V and 7 bases at J, with 15 bases in the middle. In nucleotides, the CDR3 is TGCGCCAGCAGTGACGGGCAGGGAAAGGGTGAAGCTTTCTTT. Protein product: CASSDGQGKGEAFF.

V and J are TRBV6-2 or TRBV6-3 and TRBJ1-6; D is possibly TRBD1 (5 bases). Trimming stripped 0 bases from V and 0 bases from J, with 15 bases between. Germline loops: CDR1 MNHEY, CDR2 SVGEGT. CDR3 size: 19 residues. CDR3 DNA: TGTGCCAGCAGTTACTCAAACCGGGACGCCAGCTCCTATAATTCACCCCTCCACTTT. Translated: CASSYSNRDASSYNSPLHF.

This clone was seen just once. V gene TRBV24-1 combines with J gene TRBJ2-1; the match to TRBD2 covers 10 bases. Germline values: CDR1 KGHDR, CDR2 SFDVKD. This CDR3 has 22 amino acids. V gave up 2 bases and J gave up 2 bases; unmatched junction bases: 20. The CDR3 sequence is CATSDWTGRSSGRYFTYNEQFF. CDR3 DNA sequence: TGTGCCACCAGTGATTGGACAGGGAGGAGTAGCGGGAGGTATTTTACCTACAATGAGCAGTTCTTC.

CDR3 sequence (DNA): TGCAGCGTTGACGGACTCGACTACAATGAGCAGTTCTTC. Translated: CSVDGLDYNEQFF. The V gene is TRBV29-1, the J gene TRBJ2-1, with D maybe TRBD2 (5 bases). Germline lookup yields CDR1 SQVTM and CDR2 ANQGSEA. V shed 3 bases and J shed 3 bases, with 9 bases lying between them. This CDR3 contains 13 residues.